Each of the 22 T cell receptor beta chains below was sequenced from the same sample in a study of radiotherapy plus CTLA-4 blockade in lung cancer (dated by TCRdb to the late 2010s). Libraries were built with the immunoSEQ multiplex PCR assay. TCRdb took over this immuneACCESS table, retaining in-frame rearrangements with V and J assigned. Such tables are incomplete; in checked studies, under half of the missing clones stem from an unresolved V gene, and the remainder is unexplained. Here the sample has 12,000 to 15,000 clones; about 70% occur a single time. The ten largest clones add up to roughly 50% of the sample. The starting material was peripheral blood, obtained from a patient treated with radiotherapy plus ipilimumab. Receptors were obtained from a human donor with non-small cell lung cancer whose response to radiotherapy plus ipilimumab could not be evaluated.

V and J are TRBV2 and TRBJ2-1, with 8 bases identical to TRBD2. This CDR3 is 13 amino acids long. J gave up 7 bases and V 6 bases, and 5 bases lay outside the gene matches. Germline assignment: CDR1 SNHLY and CDR2 FYNNEI. The CDR3 sequence is CASSPGGSNEQFF. CDR3 DNA sequence: TGTGCCAGCAGCCCGGGGGGGTCGAATGAGCAGTTCTTC.

The chain carries TRBV7-6 and TRBJ2-3; 8 bases align to TRBD2. The CDR3 contains 16 residues. V shed 4 bases and J 2 bases; nucleotides not matched to a gene: 8. Germline CDR1 SGHVS, CDR2 FNYEAQ. CDR3 DNA: TGTGCCAGCAGCTACTCAGCGGGGGCCTTCACAGATACGCAGTATTTT. This translates into CASSYSAGAFTDTQYF.

The V call is TRBV5-5, the J call TRBJ1-5; TRBD1 is a possible D gene (5 bases). CDR1 and CDR2 (germline): SGHKS, YYEKEE (reference sequence). The CDR3 runs 13 residues. Between the trimmed V and J ends, which lost 2 bases and 9 bases, there was a span of 12 bases. CDR3 coding DNA: TGTGCCAGCAGCTTAGGGCAGGGCGGGCCCCAGCATTTT. Translation: CASSLGQGGPQHF.

This rearrangement joins TRBV28 to TRBJ2-1, with D possibly matching TRBD2 (5 bases). From germline, CDR1 is MDHEN and CDR2 SYDVKM. The CDR3 totals 12 residues. Trimming removed 3 bases from V and 7 bases from J, with 7 bases in between. CDR3 sequence: CASSFERNEQFF. In DNA form, the CDR3 reads TGTGCCAGCAGTTTTGAGCGGAATGAGCAGTTCTTC.

This clone has only a few counts. The chain is built from TRBV10-2 and TRBJ1-5, with D uncertain. From germline, CDR1 is WSHSY and CDR2 SAAADI. The CDR3 length is 13 residues. V shed 4 bases and J shed 5 bases, with 9 bases lying between them. The CDR3 sequence is CASSGGGHQPQHF. The DNA of the CDR3 is TGCGCCAGCAGTGGTGGAGGCCATCAGCCCCAGCATTTT.

The CDR3 here is CAWDRTVNTEAFF. The CDR3 coding sequence is TGTGCCTGGGACCGGACAGTGAACACTGAAGCTTTCTTT. The rearrangement joins TRBV30 to TRBJ1-1; weak D call: TRBD1 (6 bases). Germline CDR1 and CDR2: GTSNPN and SVGIG (reference sequence). Trimming removed 5 bases from V and 0 bases from J, with 10 bases in between. This CDR3 is built from 13 residues.

V usage is TRBV5-6 and J usage is TRBJ2-1; TRBD1 agrees at 7 bases. V dropped 2 bases and J dropped 5; count of bases not matched to a gene: 4. Germline V gene sequence: CDR1 SGHDT, CDR2 YYEEEE. The CDR3 totals 14 residues. CDR3 sequence reads: CASSFQGVNNEQFF. The CDR3, as DNA: TGTGCCAGCAGCTTTCAGGGGGTAAACAATGAGCAGTTCTTC.

The rearrangement links TRBV4-1 to TRBJ1-1; a possible D gene is TRBD1 (5 bases). CDR1 MGHRA and CDR2 YSYEKL come from the germline V gene. CDR3 length equals 14 residues. Trimming removed 0 bases from V and 4 bases from J, with 9 bases in between. Here the CDR3 reads CASSQDGGFTEAFF. CDR3 sequence (DNA): TGCGCCAGCAGCCAAGATGGGGGGTTCACTGAAGCTTTCTTT.

This clone turned up a few times. The chain is built from TRBV27 and TRBJ2-5, with a tentative D call TRBD1 (6 bases). With 2 bases removed from V and 4 bases from J, the gap between germline ends came to 11 bases. Germline V gene data show CDR1 as MNHEY and CDR2 as SMNVEV (reference sequence). The CDR3 loop spans 14 amino acids. The CDR3 region is CASSLLDRPETQYF. The CDR3 nucleotides are TGTGCCAGCAGTTTACTCGACAGGCCAGAGACCCAGTACTTC.

The V gene is TRBV5-1, the J gene TRBJ2-1; 16 nucleotides line up with TRBD2. The CDR3 extends over 18 amino acids. J gave up 9 bases and V 5 bases, and 14 bases lay outside the gene matches. Looked up from germline, CDR1 is SGHRS and CDR2 is YFSETQ. The CDR3 here is CASRTDPGTSGGVTEQFF. As DNA, the CDR3 is TGCGCCAGCAGGACTGATCCCGGGACTAGCGGGGGGGTAACTGAGCAGTTCTTC.

This clone was detected only a few times. The gene calls are TRBV18 and TRBJ1-4; 8 bases are shared with TRBD1. Germline values: CDR1 KGHSH, CDR2 LQKENI. J lost 2 bases, V lost 1 base, and 6 bases had no gene match. The CDR3 is 17 amino acids. CDR3 in amino acids: CASSPRGTGLTNEKLFF. CDR3 coding DNA: TGTGCCAGCTCACCACGAGGGACAGGCCTTACTAATGAAAAACTGTTTTTT. Drawing the rest from reference TRBV18 and TRBJ1-4, the complete variable domain is NAGVMQNPRHLVRRRGQEARLRCSPMKGHSHVYWYRQLPEEGLKFMVYLQKENIIDESGMPKERFSAEFPKEGPSILRIQQVVRGDSAAYFCASSPRGTGLTNEKLFFGSGTQLSVL.

V usage is TRBV30 and J usage is TRBJ2-1; weak D call: TRBD2 (6 bases). Deletions cut 5 bases from V and 5 bases from J, with 16 bases between. Germline loops: CDR1 GTSNPN, CDR2 SVGIG (reference sequence). CDR3 size: 14 residues. The CDR3 loop is CAWDFGGSNNEQFF. The CDR3 DNA is TGTGCCTGGGATTTTGGGGGGTCGAACAATGAGCAGTTCTTC.

J is TRBJ1-5 and V is TRBV6-6, with D possibly matching TRBD1 (5 bases). Germline V gene data show CDR1 as MNHNY and CDR2 as SVGAGI (reference sequence). The CDR3 length is 15 residues. V was clipped by 5 bases and J by 4 bases, with 15 bases between them. CDR3 amino acids: CASSADSTTNQPQHF. In DNA, the CDR3 is TGTGCCAGCAGTGCCGACAGCACAACGAATCAGCCCCAGCATTTT.

This clone came up once. The genes are TRBV4-3 and TRBJ2-1; 7 nucleotides align to TRBD1. Germline V lookup: CDR1 LGHNA, CDR2 YSLEER. This CDR3 has 16 amino acids. Germline trimming cut 0 bases from V and 6 bases from J; bases unmatched to any gene: 8. Written as DNA, the CDR3 is TGCGCCAGCAGCCAAGATAGGACAGGTCGGGGCAATGAGCAGTTCTTC. It encodes CASSQDRTGRGNEQFF.

This rearrangement joins TRBV7-2 to TRBJ2-7; maybe TRBD1 (6 bases). V lost 5 bases, J lost 1 base, and 12 bases lay in between. The CDR3 extends over 14 amino acids. From germline, CDR1 is SGHTA and CDR2 FQGNSA. The CDR3 DNA follows: TGTGCCAGCAGCCTGAGGACAGATTCCTACGAGCAGTACTTC. Encoded protein: CASSLRTDSYEQYF.

By share, this clone ranks as medium-sized. The CDR3 sequence is CASSEAGGSQPQHF. CDR3 coding DNA: TGTGCCAGCAGTGAAGCAGGGGGCTCTCAGCCCCAGCATTTT. V and J are TRBV2 and TRBJ1-5; 7 bases align to TRBD1. The CDR3 spans 14 residues. With V trimmed by 0 bases and J by 6 bases, 2 bases remained unmatched. Germline CDR1 SNHLY, CDR2 FYNNEI.

The chain links TRBV7-2 to TRBJ1-3; no firm D call. Germline V CDR1 and CDR2: SGHTA, FQGNSA. V lost 2 bases and J lost 0, with 8 bases in between. This CDR3 has 15 amino acids. The CDR3 sequence is CASSLMALSGNTIYF. CDR3 nucleotide sequence: TGTGCCAGCAGCTTAATGGCTCTCTCTGGAAACACCATATATTTT. The whole variable domain, remainder taken from reference TRBV7-2 and TRBJ1-3, is GAGVSQSPSNKVTEKGKDVELRCDPISGHTALYWYRQSLGQGLEFLIYFQGNSAPDKSGLPSDRFSAERTGGSVSTLTIQRTQQEDSAVYLCASSLMALSGNTIYFGEGSWLTVV.

This clone was seen more than once but under ten times. The J gene is TRBJ1-2, the V gene TRBV5-4; D call uncertain. V was shortened by 4 bases and J by 7 bases, with 8 bases between the two germline ends. The CDR3 consists of 11 residues. The germline gives CDR1 SGHNT, CDR2 YYREEE (reference sequence). The CDR3 nucleotides are TGTGCCAGCAGCCGAGATGGTGGCTACACCTTC. This codes for CASSRDGGYTF.

The chain combines TRBV13 with TRBJ2-7, with D possibly TRBD2 on 6 matching bases. Trimming removed 8 bases at V and 9 bases at J, with 20 bases between. Germline loops: CDR1 PRHDT, CDR2 FYEKMQ (reference sequence). The CDR3 runs to 13 residues. The CDR3 region has the DNA TGTGCCAGCTATAAGAGCGGCGCAGCGGGGCAGTACTTC. The encoded protein is CASYKSGAAGQYF. The full variable domain, its missing parts supplied by reference TRBV13 and TRBJ2-7, is AAGVIQSPRHLIKEKRETATLKCYPIPRHDTVYWYQQGPGQDPQFLISFYEKMQSDKGSIPDRFSAQQFSDYHSELNMSSLELGDSALYFCASYKSGAAGQYFGPGTRLTVT.

This clone showed up just once. This CDR3 is CASSLAMGGGGGYTF. The DNA for the CDR3 is TGTGCCAGCAGCTTAGCCATGGGCGGGGGCGGTGGCTACACCTTC. This sequence joins TRBV7-8 and TRBJ1-2; D possibly corresponds to TRBD1 (6 bases). CDR1 and CDR2 from the germline V gene are SGHVS and FQNEAQ. Trimming left V 0 bases short and J 7 bases short, with 15 bases between. This CDR3 has 15 residues.

The CDR3 loop is CASGLITRGVDSPRYEQYF. In DNA, the CDR3 is TGTGCTAGTGGTTTAATCACGCGGGGGGTGGATTCGCCTCGGTACGAGCAGTACTTC. This chain uses TRBV12-5 with TRBJ2-7; 8 bases map to TRBD2. Germline CDR1 and CDR2: LGHNT and FRNRAP. V shed 3 bases and J 4 bases; nucleotides not matched to a gene: 20. The CDR3 spans 19 residues.

This rearrangement joins TRBV6-1 to TRBJ1-2, with a possible D match to TRBD1 (5 bases). The CDR3 loop spans 12 amino acids. V lost 7 bases and J 8 bases, leaving 14 bases between the germline ends. Germline assignment: CDR1 MNHNS and CDR2 SASEGT. CDR3 region: CASNKWGEGYTF. CDR3 sequence (DNA): TGTGCCAGCAACAAGTGGGGGGAGGGCTACACCTTC.